This record looks at one T cell receptor beta chain sequence and its context. The data were obtained in a study of blood T cells in healthy people across ages. CDR3 size: 15 residues. Per the germline V gene, CDR1 is SQVTM and CDR2 is ANQGSEA. V shed 5 bases and J shed 4 bases, with 20 bases lying between them. A second PCR of roughly 7 to 11 cycles used a sample-barcoded 5' primer and a J-beta primer mix. A single record per CDR3 protein comes from TCRdb applying MiXCR to the 5' RACE reads. There are about 560,000 distinct CDR3 sequences in the sample; about 29% occur only once, and approximately 4% lies in the top ten. These data were also filed under a second study, of T cells of mothers and their children.

The sequenced sample consisted of blood. This chain joins TRBV29-1 and TRBJ1-2, with D possibly being TRBD1 (6 bases). The clonotype was recovered from a boy aged 2-9 years in good health. The CDR3 DNA sequence: TGCAGCGTTTGGGGCCTCACGACAGGAACCTATGGCTACACCTTC. It is translated as CSVWGLTTGTYGYTF. Drawing the rest from reference TRBV29-1 and TRBJ1-2, the complete variable domain is SAVISQKPSRDICQRGTSLTIQCQVDSQVTMMFWYRQQPGQSLTLIATANQGSEATYESGFVIDKFPISRPNLTFSTLTVSNMSPEDSSIYLCSVWGLTTGTYGYTFGSGTRLTVV.